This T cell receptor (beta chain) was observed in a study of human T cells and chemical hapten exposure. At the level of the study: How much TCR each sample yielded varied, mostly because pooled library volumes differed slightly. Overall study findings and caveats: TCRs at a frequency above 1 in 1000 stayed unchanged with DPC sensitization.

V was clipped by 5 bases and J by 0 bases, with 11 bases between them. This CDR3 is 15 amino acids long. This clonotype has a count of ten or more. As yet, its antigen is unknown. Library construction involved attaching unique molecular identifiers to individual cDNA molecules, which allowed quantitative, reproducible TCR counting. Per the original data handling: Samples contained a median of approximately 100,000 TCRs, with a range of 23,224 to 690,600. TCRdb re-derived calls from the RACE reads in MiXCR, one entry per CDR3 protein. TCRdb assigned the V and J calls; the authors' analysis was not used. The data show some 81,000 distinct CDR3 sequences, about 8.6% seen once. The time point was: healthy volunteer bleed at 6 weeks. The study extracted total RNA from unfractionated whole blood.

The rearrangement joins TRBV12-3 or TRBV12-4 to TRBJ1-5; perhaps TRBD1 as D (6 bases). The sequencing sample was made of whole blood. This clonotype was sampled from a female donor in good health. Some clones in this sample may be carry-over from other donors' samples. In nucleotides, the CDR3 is TGTGCCAGCAGTCCGGGGGGGCTTAGCAATCAGCCCCAGCATTTT. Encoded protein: CASSPGGLSNQPQHF.